The clone carrying this T cell receptor (beta chain) was seen repeatedly, ten times or more. The data were taken from a study of T cells in Graves' hyperthyroidism and ophthalmopathy. The diagnostic basis comprised clinical symptoms, serum thyroxine and TRAb, thyroid ultrasound and orbital computed tomography. Amplified TCR beta CDR3 regions derived from RNA transcripts. The TCR CDR3 was amplified in a first-round RT-PCR using the HTBI primer set. TCRdb processed the multiplex PCR reads anew with MiXCR; each CDR3 protein has one entry. This sample has about 300,000 distinct CDR3 sequences, with roughly 20% found just once. This receptor was taken from a man aged 50-59 years with Graves' ophthalmopathy. Sequencing used blood.

DNA for the CDR3: TGTGCCAGCAGTAGGACAGGGTACCATGAGCAGTTCTTC. Translated, it gives CASSRTGYHEQFF. This rearrangement joins TRBV6-1 to TRBJ2-1; 8 bases align to TRBD1. V gave up 5 bases and J gave up 8 bases; unmatched junction bases: 5. This CDR3 contains 13 residues. Germline CDR1 MNHNS, CDR2 SASEGT.